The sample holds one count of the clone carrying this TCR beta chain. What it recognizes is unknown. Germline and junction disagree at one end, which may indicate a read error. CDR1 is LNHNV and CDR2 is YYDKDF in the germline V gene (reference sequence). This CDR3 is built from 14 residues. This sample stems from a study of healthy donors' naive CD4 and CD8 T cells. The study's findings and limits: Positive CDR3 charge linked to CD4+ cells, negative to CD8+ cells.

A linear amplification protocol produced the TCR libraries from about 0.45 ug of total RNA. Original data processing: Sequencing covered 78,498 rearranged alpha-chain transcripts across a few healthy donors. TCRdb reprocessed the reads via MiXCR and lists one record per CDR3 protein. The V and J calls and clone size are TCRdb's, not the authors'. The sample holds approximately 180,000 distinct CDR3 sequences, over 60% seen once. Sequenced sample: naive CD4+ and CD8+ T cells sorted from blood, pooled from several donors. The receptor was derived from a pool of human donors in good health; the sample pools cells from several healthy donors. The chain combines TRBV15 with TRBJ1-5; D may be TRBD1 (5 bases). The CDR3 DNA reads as TGTGCCACCAACAGAGAGACAGACAATCAGCCCCAGCATTTT. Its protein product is CATNRETDNQPQHF.